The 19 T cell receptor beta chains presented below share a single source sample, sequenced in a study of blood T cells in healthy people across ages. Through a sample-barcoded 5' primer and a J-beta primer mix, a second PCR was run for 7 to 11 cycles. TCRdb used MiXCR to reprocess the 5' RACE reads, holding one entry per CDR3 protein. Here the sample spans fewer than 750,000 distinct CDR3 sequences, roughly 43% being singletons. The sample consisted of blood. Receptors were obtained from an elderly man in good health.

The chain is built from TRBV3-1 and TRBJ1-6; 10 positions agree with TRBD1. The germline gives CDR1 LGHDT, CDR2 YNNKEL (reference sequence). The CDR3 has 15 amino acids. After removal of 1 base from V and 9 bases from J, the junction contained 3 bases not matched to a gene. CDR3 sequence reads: CASSQGQGARSPLHF. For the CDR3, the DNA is TGTGCCAGCAGCCAAGGACAGGGGGCACGTTCACCCCTCCACTTT.

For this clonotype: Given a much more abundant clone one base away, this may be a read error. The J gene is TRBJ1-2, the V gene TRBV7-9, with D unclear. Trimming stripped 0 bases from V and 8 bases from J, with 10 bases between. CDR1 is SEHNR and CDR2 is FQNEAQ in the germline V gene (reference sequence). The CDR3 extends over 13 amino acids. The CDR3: CASSLAGLGGYTF. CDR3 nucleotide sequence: TGTGCCAGCAGCTTAGCCGGGCTAGGAGGCTACACCTTC. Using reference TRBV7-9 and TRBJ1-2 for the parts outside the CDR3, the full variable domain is DTGVSQNPRHKITKRGQNVTFRCDPISEHNRLYWYRQTLGQGPEFLTYFQNEAQLEKSRLLSDRFSAERPKGSFSTLEIQRTEQGDSAMYLCASSLAGLGGYTFGSGTRLTVV.

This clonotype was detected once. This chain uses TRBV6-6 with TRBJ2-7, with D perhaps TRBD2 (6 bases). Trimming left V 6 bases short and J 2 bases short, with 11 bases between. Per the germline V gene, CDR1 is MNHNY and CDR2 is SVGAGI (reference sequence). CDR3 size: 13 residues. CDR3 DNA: TGTGCCAGCAGACGGGACTCCCCCTACGAGCAGTACTTC. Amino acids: CASRRDSPYEQYF.

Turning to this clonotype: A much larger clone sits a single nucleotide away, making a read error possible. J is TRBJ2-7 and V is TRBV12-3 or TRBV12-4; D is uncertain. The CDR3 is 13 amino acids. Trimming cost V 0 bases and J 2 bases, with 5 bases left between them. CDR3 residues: CASSLAAPYEQYF. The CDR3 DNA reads TGTGCCAGCAGTTTAGCAGCCCCCTACGAGCAGTACTTC.

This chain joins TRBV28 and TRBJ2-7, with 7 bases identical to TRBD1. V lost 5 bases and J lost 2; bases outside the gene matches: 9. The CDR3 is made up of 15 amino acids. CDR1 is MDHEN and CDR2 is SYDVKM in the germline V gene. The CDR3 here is CASSTDRVFPYEQYF. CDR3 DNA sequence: TGTGCCAGCAGTACCGACAGGGTTTTCCCCTACGAGCAGTACTTC.

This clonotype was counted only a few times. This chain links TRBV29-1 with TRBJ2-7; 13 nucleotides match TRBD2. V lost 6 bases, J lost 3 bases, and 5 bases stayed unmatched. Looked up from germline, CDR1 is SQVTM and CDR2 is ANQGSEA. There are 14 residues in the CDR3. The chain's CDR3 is CSVGLAGASYEQYF. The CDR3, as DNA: TGCAGCGTAGGACTAGCGGGGGCAAGCTACGAGCAGTACTTC.

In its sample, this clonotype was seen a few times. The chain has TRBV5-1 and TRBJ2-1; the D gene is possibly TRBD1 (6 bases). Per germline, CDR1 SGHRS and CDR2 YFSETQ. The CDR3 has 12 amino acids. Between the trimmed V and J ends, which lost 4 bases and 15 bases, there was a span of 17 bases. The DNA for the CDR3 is TGCGCCAGCAGCACATCGGACAGACCATGGTTCTTC. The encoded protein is CASSTSDRPWFF.

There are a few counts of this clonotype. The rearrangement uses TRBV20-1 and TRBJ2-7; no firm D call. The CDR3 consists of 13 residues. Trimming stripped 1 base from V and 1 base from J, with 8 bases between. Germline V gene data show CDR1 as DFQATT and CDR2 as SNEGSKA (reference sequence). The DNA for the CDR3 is TGCAGTGCTAGAGTAGGTTATTCCTACGAGCAGTACTTC. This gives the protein CSARVGYSYEQYF.

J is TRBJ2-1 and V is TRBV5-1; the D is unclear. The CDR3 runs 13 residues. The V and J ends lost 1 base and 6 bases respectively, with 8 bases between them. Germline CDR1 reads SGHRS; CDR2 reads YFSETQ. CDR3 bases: TGCGCCAGCAGCTTGAATCCGCTCAATGAGCAGTTCTTC. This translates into CASSLNPLNEQFF.

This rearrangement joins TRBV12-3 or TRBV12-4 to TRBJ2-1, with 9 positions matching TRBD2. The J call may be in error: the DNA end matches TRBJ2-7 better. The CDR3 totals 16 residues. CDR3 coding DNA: TGTGCCAGCAGTTCACCCGCTAGCGGGGCCTACAATGAGCAGTACTTC. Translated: CASSSPASGAYNEQYF.

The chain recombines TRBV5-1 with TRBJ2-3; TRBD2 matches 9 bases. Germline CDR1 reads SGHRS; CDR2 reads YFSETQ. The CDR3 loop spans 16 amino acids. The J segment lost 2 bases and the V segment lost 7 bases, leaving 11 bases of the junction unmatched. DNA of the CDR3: TGCGCCAGCGCCGATGGGACTAGCAGCCTCACAGATACGCAGTATTTT. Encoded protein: CASADGTSSLTDTQYF.

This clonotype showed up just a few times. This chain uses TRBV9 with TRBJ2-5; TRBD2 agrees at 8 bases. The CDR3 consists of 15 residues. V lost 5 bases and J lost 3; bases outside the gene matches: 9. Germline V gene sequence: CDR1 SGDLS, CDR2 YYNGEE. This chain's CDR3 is CASSPQPGREETQYF. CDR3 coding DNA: TGTGCCAGCAGTCCTCAGCCCGGGAGGGAAGAGACCCAGTACTTC. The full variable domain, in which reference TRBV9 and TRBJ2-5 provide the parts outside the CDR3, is DSGVTQTPKHLITATGQRVTLRCSPRSGDLSVYWYQQSLDQGLQFLIQYYNGEERAKGNILERFSAQQFPDLHSELNLSSLELGDSALYFCASSPQPGREETQYFGPGTRLLVL.

The CDR3 reads CASSLTGAVMNTEAFF. The CDR3 nucleotides read TGTGCCAGCAGCCTCACGGGGGCGGTCATGAACACTGAAGCTTTCTTT. This rearrangement joins TRBV7-9 to TRBJ1-1; D might be TRBD1 (6 bases). V dropped 5 bases and J dropped 0 bases, with 16 bases sitting between them. Per germline, CDR1 SEHNR and CDR2 FQNEAQ (reference sequence). The CDR3 covers 16 residues.

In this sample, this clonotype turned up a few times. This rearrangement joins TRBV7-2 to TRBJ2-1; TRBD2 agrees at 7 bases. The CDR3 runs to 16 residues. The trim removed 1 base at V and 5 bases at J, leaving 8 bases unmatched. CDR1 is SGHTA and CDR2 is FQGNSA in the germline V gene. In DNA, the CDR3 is TGTGCCAGCAGCTTAGGGGGGGGACCCAGAGACAATGAGCAGTTCTTC. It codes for CASSLGGGPRDNEQFF.

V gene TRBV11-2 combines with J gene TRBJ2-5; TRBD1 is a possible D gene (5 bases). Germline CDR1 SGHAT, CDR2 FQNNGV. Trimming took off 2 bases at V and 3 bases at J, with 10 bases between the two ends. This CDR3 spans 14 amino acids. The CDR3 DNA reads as TGTGCCAGCAGCTTATCGACAGTCAAAGAGACCCAGTACTTC. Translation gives CASSLSTVKETQYF. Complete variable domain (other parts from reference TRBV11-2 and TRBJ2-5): EAGVAQSPRYKIIEKRQSVAFWCNPISGHATLYWYQQILGQGPKLLIQFQNNGVVDDSQLPKDRFSAERLKGVDSTLKIQPAKLEDSAVYLCASSLSTVKETQYFGPGTRLLVL.

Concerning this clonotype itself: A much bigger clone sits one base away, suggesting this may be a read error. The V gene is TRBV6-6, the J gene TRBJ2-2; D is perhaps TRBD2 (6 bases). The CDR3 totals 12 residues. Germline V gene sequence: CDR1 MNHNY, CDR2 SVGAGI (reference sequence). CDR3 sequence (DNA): TGTGCCAGCAGCCCTAACACCGGGGGGCTGTTTTTT. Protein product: CASSPNTGGLFF.

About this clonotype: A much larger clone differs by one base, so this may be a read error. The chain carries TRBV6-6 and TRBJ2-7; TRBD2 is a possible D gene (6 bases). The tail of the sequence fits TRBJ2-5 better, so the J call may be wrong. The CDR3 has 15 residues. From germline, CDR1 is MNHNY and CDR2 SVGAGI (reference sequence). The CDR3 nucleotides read TGTGCCAGCAGTTACATTTCGGGCGGGAAAGAGACCCAGTACTTC. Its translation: CASSYISGGKETQYF.

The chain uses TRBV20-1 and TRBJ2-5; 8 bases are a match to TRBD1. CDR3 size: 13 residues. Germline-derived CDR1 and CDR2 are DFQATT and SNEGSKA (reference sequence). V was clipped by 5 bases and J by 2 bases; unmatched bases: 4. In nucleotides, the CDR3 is TGCAGTGCTGACAGGGGCCGGCAAGAGACCCAGTACTTC. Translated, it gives CSADRGRQETQYF.

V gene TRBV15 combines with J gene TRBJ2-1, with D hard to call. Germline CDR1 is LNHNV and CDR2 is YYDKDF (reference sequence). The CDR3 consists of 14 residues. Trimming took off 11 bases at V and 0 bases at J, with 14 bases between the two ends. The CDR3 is CAASRSSSYNEQFF. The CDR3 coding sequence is TGTGCCGCTTCGCGCTCGAGCTCCTACAATGAGCAGTTCTTC. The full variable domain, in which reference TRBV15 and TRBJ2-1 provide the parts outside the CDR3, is DAMVIQNPRYQVTQFGKPVTLSCSQTLNHNVMYWYQQKSSQAPKLLFHYYDKDFNNEADTPDNFQSRRPNTSFCFLDIRSPGLGDTAMYLCAASRSSSYNEQFFGPGTRLTVL.